A selection of T cell receptor beta chains follows, all from one sample in a study of OX40 agonist ivuxolimab in advanced cancers. TCRdb's table, derived via immunoSEQ multiplex PCR, lists solely in-frame clones and lacks some. The table shows 120,000 or so clones, with roughly nine tenths occurring only once. Sample: CD4+ or CD8+ T cells sorted from blood, taken in a trial of the OX40 agonist ivuxolimab. The receptor set was obtained from an adult with an advanced solid tumor such as melanoma, head and neck, liver or kidney cancer. Each CDR3 is given with its conserved first and last residue.

v_gene: TRBV9; j_gene: TRBJ1-6; CDR3aa: CASSERQVGTNSPLHF
v_gene: TRBV2; j_gene: TRBJ2-1; CDR3aa: CASQQGADNEQFF
v_gene: TRBV27; j_gene: TRBJ1-1; CDR3aa: CASSSTAYTEAFF
v_gene: TRBV7-2; j_gene: TRBJ1-1; CDR3aa: CASSLEFGKLHTEAFF
v_gene: TRBV9; j_gene: TRBJ1-1; CDR3aa: CASSQGTWANTEAFF
v_gene: TRBV11-1; j_gene: TRBJ1-2; CDR3aa: CASSTWDRGSYTF
v_gene: TRBV5-1; j_gene: TRBJ1-1; CDR3aa: CASSYGQGENTEAFF
v_gene: TRBV2; j_gene: TRBJ1-2; CDR3aa: CASSEGGRESNYGYTF
v_gene: TRBV6-1; j_gene: TRBJ2-7; CDR3aa: CASSLGDRDEQYF
v_gene: TRBV27; j_gene: TRBJ2-1; CDR3aa: CASNLGQGMNEQFF
v_gene: TRBV10-3; j_gene: TRBJ1-3; CDR3aa: CAITGSGNTIYF
v_gene: TRBV20-1; j_gene: TRBJ1-1; CDR3aa: CSAPRTEAFF
v_gene: TRBV20-1; j_gene: TRBJ1-2; CDR3aa: CSATQGYGYTF
v_gene: TRBV28; j_gene: TRBJ2-6; CDR3aa: CASRPGTAGANVLTF
v_gene: TRBV7-2; j_gene: TRBJ2-1; CDR3aa: CASSLAGGTYNEQFF
v_gene: TRBV9; j_gene: TRBJ2-7; CDR3aa: CASSGPGTGAYEQYF
v_gene: TRBV5-4; j_gene: TRBJ1-1; CDR3aa: CASSSDKGPVNTEAFF
v_gene: TRBV4-3; j_gene: TRBJ2-5; CDR3aa: CASSQGGRETQYF
v_gene: TRBV11-1; j_gene: TRBJ2-7; CDR3aa: CASSLMLSPRAPYEQYF
v_gene: TRBV18; j_gene: TRBJ2-7; CDR3aa: CASSLDRTYEQYF
v_gene: TRBV6-6; j_gene: TRBJ1-2; CDR3aa: CASGGGRFYGYTF
v_gene: TRBV5-4; j_gene: TRBJ2-3; CDR3aa: CASSIRTGGLTDTQYF
v_gene: TRBV15; j_gene: TRBJ2-5; CDR3aa: CATSRDLSQETQYF
v_gene: TRBV19; j_gene: TRBJ1-3; CDR3aa: CASSLDRGNTIYF
v_gene: TRBV18; j_gene: TRBJ2-1; CDR3aa: CASSPSRNNEQFF
v_gene: TRBV11-3; j_gene: TRBJ2-1; CDR3aa: CASSLDLYEQFF
v_gene: TRBV6-5; j_gene: TRBJ2-2; CDR3aa: CASSRTPSTGELFF
v_gene: TRBV10-3; j_gene: TRBJ2-1; CDR3aa: CAIRRGGLREQFF
v_gene: TRBV11-3; j_gene: TRBJ2-2; CDR3aa: CASSKYTGSKDGELFF
v_gene: TRBV28; j_gene: TRBJ2-7; CDR3aa: CASGDSYEQYF
v_gene: TRBV5-4; j_gene: TRBJ2-7; CDR3aa: CASSLAGEDEQYF
v_gene: TRBV7-9; j_gene: TRBJ1-2; CDR3aa: CASSPRQFITNYGYTF
v_gene: TRBV11-3; j_gene: TRBJ2-2; CDR3aa: CASSLDPNTGELFF
v_gene: TRBV4-2; j_gene: TRBJ1-5; CDR3aa: CASSQAAAGGQPQHF
v_gene: TRBV30; j_gene: TRBJ1-4; CDR3aa: CAWTGRNEKLFF
v_gene: TRBV6-5; j_gene: TRBJ1-2; CDR3aa: CASSETGGGNGYTF
v_gene: TRBV9; j_gene: TRBJ2-5; CDR3aa: CASSVGSAKETQYF
v_gene: TRBV19; j_gene: TRBJ2-7; CDR3aa: CASSAAYRGRNYEQYF
v_gene: TRBV11-1; j_gene: TRBJ2-1; CDR3aa: CASSLSGSYYNEQFF
v_gene: TRBV6-1; j_gene: TRBJ2-4; CDR3aa: CASTNAGEYILDF
v_gene: TRBV18; j_gene: TRBJ2-1; CDR3aa: CASSYRDKGGSYNEQFF
v_gene: TRBV7-2; j_gene: TRBJ1-5; CDR3aa: CASSTGRWNNQPQHF
v_gene: TRBV19; j_gene: TRBJ1-4; CDR3aa: CASSIPGTGGEKLFF
v_gene: TRBV7-8; j_gene: TRBJ1-1; CDR3aa: CASSLAPWDRGNEAFF
v_gene: TRBV19; j_gene: TRBJ2-5; CDR3aa: CASSRGQYQETQYF
v_gene: TRBV2; j_gene: TRBJ2-7; CDR3aa: CASSAGGRVGEQYF
v_gene: TRBV5-4; j_gene: TRBJ2-1; CDR3aa: CASSLGDRREQFF
v_gene: TRBV19; j_gene: TRBJ1-2; CDR3aa: CASSRTVNNYGYTF
v_gene: TRBV6-6; j_gene: TRBJ1-6; CDR3aa: CASLDSETYNSPLHF
v_gene: TRBV30; j_gene: TRBJ2-1; CDR3aa: CAWSDRSGYTYNEQFF
v_gene: TRBV21-1; j_gene: TRBJ1-5; CDR3aa: CASSRDLKEYSNQPQHF